Shown below are 10 T cell receptor beta chains from a single sample sequenced in a study of CD8 T cells in Susac syndrome. Random hexamers primed reverse transcription of about 0.5 to 1 ug RNA. A single record per CDR3 protein comes from TCRdb applying MiXCR to the immunoSEQ multiplex PCR reads. The sample lists 150,000 to 200,000 distinct CDR3 sequences, roughly 95% occurring once. Sequencing input: CD4+ T cells from PBMCs. The origin of the receptors is a human donor with multiple sclerosis.

A single count supports this clonotype. CDR3 in DNA: TGTGCCAGCAGCGACAGCCTCTATGGCTACACCTTC. Protein: CASSDSLYGYTF. This chain joins TRBV7-9 and TRBJ1-2; possible D gene TRBD1, 5 bases. Trimming cost V 5 bases and J 4 bases, with 8 bases left between them. The CDR3 consists of 12 residues. Germline V CDR1 and CDR2: SEHNR, FQNEAQ (reference sequence).

This clonotype was observed a few times. The chain is built from TRBV6-5 and TRBJ1-5, with 11 bases that match TRBD1. With 6 bases clipped from V and 9 bases from J, the junction kept 7 bases outside the gene matches. CDR3 size: 14 residues. Germline CDR1 is MNHEY and CDR2 is SVGAGI. The CDR3 DNA sequence: TGTGCCAGCAGGTCCGGGACAGGGGGATCGCCCCAGCATTTT. It codes for CASRSGTGGSPQHF.

The CDR3 nucleotides are TGTGCCAGCAGCGTGTCAGAGACCCAGTACTTC. It codes for CASSVSETQYF. The V and J genes are TRBV9 and TRBJ2-5; the D is unclear. CDR1 is SGDLS, CDR2 YYNGEE, per germline. Between the trimmed V and J ends, which lost 2 bases and 4 bases, there was a span of 3 bases. This CDR3 is 11 amino acids long.

J is TRBJ2-7 and V is TRBV29-1, with D uncertain. The CDR3 sequence is 9 residues long. V lost 4 bases and J lost 5, with 3 bases in between. In germline, CDR1 is SQVTM, CDR2 ANQGSEA. The CDR3 DNA reads TGCAGCGTTGCAAACGAGCAGTACTTC. Translated: CSVANEQYF.

The chain has TRBV2 and TRBJ1-1, with TRBD1 identical over 7 bases. The CDR3 has 16 residues. V was clipped by 5 bases and J by 0 bases; unmatched bases: 9. Per germline, CDR1 SNHLY and CDR2 FYNNEI. The CDR3 DNA reads TGTGCCAGCAGTCGTCCCGGGACAGTTTTGAACACTGAAGCTTTCTTT. This sequence encodes CASSRPGTVLNTEAFF.

This clonotype occurred once. This chain uses TRBV3-1 with TRBJ2-7; D is ambiguous. The germline V gene encodes CDR1 LGHDT and CDR2 YNNKEL (reference sequence). V shed 2 bases and J shed 3 bases, with 8 bases lying between them. CDR3 length equals 13 residues. The CDR3 region has the DNA TGTGCCAGCAGCCAAAGAAACGACTACGAGCAGTACTTC. It translates to CASSQRNDYEQYF.

The chain joins TRBV7-4 to TRBJ2-7, with D tentatively TRBD1 (5 bases). Trimming took off 7 bases at V and 2 bases at J, with 21 bases between the two ends. CDR1 SGHVT and CDR2 SQSDAQ come from the germline V gene. This CDR3 spans 16 amino acids. The CDR3 is CASTLPIPTETYEQYF. The CDR3 region has the DNA TGTGCCAGCACCCTCCCCATCCCGACAGAGACCTACGAGCAGTACTTC.

The chain has TRBV12-3 or TRBV12-4 and TRBJ2-5, with no clear D. This CDR3 comprises 12 residues. V was shortened by 5 bases and J by 11 bases, with 15 bases between the two germline ends. CDR3 in amino acids: CASSPLADAQYF. DNA of the CDR3: TGTGCCAGCAGTCCCTTAGCTGACGCGCAGTACTTC.

The chain uses TRBV7-9 and TRBJ2-5, with D possibly matching TRBD1 (5 bases). Looked up from germline, CDR1 is SEHNR and CDR2 is FQNEAQ (reference sequence). The CDR3 has 13 residues. The germline V and J ends were trimmed by 5 bases and 5 bases, with 12 bases remaining between them. CDR3 nucleotide sequence: TGTGCCAGCAGCGCGACAGCCCCCGAGACCCAGTACTTC. Its translation: CASSATAPETQYF.

This chain links TRBV10-3 with TRBJ2-7, with 10 bases aligning to TRBD2. J was trimmed by 4 bases and V by 5 bases; bases with no gene match: 5. This CDR3 is built from 14 residues. Germline assignment: CDR1 ENHRY and CDR2 SYGVKD. The CDR3 DNA sequence: TGTGCCATCAGTCCGGGGACTAGCGTTTACGAGCAGTACTTC. Its translation is CAISPGTSVYEQYF.